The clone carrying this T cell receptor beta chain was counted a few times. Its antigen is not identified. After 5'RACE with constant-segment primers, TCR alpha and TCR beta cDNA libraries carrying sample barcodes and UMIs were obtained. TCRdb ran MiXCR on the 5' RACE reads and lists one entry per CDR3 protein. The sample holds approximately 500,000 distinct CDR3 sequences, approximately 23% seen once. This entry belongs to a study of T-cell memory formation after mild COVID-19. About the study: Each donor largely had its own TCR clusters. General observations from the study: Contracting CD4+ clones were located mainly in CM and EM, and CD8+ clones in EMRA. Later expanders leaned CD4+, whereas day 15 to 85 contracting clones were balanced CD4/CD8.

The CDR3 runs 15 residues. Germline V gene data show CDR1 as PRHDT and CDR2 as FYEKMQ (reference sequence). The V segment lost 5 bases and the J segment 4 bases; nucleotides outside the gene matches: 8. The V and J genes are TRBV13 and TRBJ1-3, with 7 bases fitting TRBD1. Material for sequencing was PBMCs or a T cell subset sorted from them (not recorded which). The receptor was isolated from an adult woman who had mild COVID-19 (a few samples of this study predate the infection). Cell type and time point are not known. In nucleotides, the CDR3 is TGTGCCAGCAGCCCAGAGACAGGGTCCGGAAACACCATATATTTT. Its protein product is CASSPETGSGNTIYF.